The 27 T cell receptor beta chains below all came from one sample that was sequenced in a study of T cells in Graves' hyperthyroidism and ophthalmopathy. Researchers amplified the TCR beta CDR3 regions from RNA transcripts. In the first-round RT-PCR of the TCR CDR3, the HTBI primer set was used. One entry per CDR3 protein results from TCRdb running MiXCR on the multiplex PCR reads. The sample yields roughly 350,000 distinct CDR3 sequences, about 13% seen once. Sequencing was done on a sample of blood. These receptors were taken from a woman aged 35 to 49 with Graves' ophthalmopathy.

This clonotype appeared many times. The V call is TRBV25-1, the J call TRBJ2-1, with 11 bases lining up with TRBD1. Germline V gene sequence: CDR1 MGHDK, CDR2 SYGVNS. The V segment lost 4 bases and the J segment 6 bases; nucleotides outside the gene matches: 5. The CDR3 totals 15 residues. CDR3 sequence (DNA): TGTGCCAGCAGTGCAACCGGGACAGGGGGCAATGAGCAGTTCTTC. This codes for CASSATGTGGNEQFF.

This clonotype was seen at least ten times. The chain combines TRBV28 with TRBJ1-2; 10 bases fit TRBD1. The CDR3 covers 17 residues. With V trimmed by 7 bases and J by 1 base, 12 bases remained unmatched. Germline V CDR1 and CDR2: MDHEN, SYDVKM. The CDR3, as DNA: TGTGCCAGCAACCCCGGTGGGACAGGGGTAGTTAACTATGGCTACACCTTC. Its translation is CASNPGGTGVVNYGYTF.

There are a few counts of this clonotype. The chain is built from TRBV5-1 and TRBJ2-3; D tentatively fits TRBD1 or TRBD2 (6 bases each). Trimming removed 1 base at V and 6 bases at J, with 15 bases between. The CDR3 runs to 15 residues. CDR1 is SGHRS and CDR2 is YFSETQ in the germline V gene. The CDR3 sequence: CASSLFGGSGDTQYF. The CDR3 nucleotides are TGCGCCAGCAGCTTGTTCGGGGGCTCGGGCGATACGCAGTATTTT. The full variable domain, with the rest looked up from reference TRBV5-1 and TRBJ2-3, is KAGVTQTPRYLIKTRGQQVTLSCSPISGHRSVSWYQQTPGQGLQFLFEYFSETQRNKGNFPGRFSGRQFSNSRSEMNVSTLELGDSALYLCASSLFGGSGDTQYFGPGTRLTVL.

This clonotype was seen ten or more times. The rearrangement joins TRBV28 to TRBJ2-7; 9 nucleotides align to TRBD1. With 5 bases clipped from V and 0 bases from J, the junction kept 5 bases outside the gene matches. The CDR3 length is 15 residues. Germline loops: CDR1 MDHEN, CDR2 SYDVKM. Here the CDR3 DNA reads TGTGCCAGCAGTCCACAGGGGGCGGGCTCCTACGAGCAGTACTTC. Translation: CASSPQGAGSYEQYF.

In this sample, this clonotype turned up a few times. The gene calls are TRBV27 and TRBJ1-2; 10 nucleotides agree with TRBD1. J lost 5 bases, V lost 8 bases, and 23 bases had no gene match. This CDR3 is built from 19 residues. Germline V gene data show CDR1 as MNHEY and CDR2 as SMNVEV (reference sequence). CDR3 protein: CASGSWGRTGDRGVYGYTF. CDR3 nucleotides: TGTGCCAGCGGCTCTTGGGGGCGCACCGGGGACAGGGGAGTTTATGGCTACACCTTC.

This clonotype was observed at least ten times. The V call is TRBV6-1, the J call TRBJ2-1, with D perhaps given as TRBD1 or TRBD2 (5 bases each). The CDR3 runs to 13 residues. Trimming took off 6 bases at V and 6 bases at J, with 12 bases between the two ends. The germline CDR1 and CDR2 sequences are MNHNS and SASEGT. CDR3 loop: CASSEGRFNEQFF. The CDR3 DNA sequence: TGTGCCAGCAGCGAGGGACGGTTCAATGAGCAGTTCTTC.

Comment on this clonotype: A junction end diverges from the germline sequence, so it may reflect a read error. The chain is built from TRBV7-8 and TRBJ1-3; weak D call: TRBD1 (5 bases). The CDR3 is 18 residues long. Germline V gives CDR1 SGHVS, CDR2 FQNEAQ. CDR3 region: CVSSLFMGDGYSGNTIYF. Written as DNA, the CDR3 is TGTGTCAGCAGCTTATTTATGGGGGACGGATACTCTGGAAACACCATATATTTT.

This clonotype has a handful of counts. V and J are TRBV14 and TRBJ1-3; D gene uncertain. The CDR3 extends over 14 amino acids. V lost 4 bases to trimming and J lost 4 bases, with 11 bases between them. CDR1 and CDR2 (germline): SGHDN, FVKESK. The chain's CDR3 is CASSPALTGNTIYF. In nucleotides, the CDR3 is TGTGCCAGCAGCCCTGCTTTGACAGGAAACACCATATATTTT.

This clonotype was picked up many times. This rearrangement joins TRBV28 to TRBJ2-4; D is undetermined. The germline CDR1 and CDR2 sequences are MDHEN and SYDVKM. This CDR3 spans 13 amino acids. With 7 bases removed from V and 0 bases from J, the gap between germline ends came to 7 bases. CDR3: CASNGLAKNIQYF. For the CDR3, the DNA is TGTGCCAGCAACGGTCTAGCCAAAAACATTCAGTACTTC.

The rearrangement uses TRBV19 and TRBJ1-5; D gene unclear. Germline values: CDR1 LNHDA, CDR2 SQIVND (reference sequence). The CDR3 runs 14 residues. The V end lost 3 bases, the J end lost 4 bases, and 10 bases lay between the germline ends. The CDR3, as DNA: TGTGCCAGTAGTATGGGTGGGCTTAATCAGCCCCAGCATTTT. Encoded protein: CASSMGGLNQPQHF.

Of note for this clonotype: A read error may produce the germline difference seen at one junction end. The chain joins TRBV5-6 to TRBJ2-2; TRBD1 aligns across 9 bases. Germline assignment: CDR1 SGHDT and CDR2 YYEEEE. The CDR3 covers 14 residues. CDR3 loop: CASRRDRVTGEPFF. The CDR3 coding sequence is TGTGCCAGCAGACGGGACAGGGTCACCGGGGAGCCGTTTTTT.

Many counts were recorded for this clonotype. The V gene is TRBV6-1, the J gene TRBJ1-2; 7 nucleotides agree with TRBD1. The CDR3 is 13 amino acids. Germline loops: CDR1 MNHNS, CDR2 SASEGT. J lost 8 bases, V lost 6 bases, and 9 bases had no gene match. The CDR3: CASRASGTDGYTF. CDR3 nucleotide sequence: TGTGCCAGCAGGGCTTCCGGGACAGACGGCTACACCTTC.

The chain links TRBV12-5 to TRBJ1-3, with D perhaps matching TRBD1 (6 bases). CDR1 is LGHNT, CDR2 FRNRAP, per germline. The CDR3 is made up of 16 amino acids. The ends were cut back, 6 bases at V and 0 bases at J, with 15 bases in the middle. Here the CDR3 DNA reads TGTGCTAGTGGGCAAACCGGGACACGCTCTGGAAACACCATATATTTT. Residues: CASGQTGTRSGNTIYF.

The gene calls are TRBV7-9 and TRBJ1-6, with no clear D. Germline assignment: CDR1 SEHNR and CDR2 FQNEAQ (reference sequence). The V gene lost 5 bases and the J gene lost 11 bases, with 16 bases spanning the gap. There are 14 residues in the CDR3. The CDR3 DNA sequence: TGTGCCAGCAGCCCGGCCCTTGCCGGGACACCCCTCCACTTT. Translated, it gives CASSPALAGTPLHF.

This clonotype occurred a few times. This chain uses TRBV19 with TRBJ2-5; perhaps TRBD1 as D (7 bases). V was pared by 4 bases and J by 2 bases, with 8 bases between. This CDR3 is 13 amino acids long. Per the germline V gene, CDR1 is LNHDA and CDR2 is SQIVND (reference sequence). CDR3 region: CASSTGGQETQYF. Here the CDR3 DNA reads TGTGCCAGTAGTACAGGGGGGCAAGAGACCCAGTACTTC.

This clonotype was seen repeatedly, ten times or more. CDR3 in DNA: TGTGCCAGCAGCTCCGGGACAGGGTTACTCGGGGGCTACACCTTC. As protein: CASSSGTGLLGGYTF. This sequence joins TRBV2 and TRBJ1-2, with 9 bases identical to TRBD1. The CDR3 is 15 amino acids. Germline CDR1 reads SNHLY; CDR2 reads FYNNEI. Trimming at V came to 6 bases and at J to 8 bases, leaving 13 bases not matched to a gene.

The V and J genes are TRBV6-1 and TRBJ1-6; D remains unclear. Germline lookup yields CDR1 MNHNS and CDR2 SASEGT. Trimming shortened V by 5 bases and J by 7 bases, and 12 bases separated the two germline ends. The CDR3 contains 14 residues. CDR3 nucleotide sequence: TGTGCCAGCAGTTATTGGCAACAGAATTCACCCCTCCACTTT. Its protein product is CASSYWQQNSPLHF.

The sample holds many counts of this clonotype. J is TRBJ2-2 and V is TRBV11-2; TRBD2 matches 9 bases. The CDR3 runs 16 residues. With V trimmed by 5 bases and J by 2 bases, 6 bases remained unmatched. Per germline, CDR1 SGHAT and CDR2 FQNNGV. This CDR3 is CASSAIAGANTGELFF. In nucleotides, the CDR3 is TGTGCCAGCAGCGCCATAGCGGGGGCCAACACCGGGGAGCTGTTTTTT.

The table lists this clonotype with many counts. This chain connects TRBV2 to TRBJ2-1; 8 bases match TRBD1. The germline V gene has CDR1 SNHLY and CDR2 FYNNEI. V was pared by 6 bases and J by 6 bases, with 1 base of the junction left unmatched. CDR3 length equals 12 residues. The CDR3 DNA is TGTGCCAGCAGGGACAGGGCCAATGAGCAGTTCTTC. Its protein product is CASRDRANEQFF.

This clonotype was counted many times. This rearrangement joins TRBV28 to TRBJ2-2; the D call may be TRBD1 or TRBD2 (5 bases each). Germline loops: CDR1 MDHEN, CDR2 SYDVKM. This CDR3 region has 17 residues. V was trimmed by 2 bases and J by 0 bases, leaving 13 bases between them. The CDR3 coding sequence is TGTGCCAGCAGTTTACCGCCGGGACGCCCGAACACCGGGGAGCTGTTTTTT. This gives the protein CASSLPPGRPNTGELFF.

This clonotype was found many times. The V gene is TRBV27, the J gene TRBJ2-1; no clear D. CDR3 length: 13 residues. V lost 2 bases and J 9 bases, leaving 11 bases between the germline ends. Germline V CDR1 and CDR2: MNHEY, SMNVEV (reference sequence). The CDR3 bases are TGTGCCAGCAGTTTAAGTTTAGTCGGTGAGCAGTTCTTC. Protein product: CASSLSLVGEQFF.

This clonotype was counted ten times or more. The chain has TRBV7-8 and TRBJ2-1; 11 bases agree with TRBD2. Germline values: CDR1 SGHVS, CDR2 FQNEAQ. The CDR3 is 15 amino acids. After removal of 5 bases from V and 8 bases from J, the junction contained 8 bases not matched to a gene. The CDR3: CASSTTVLAGDEQFF. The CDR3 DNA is TGTGCCAGCAGCACTACCGTACTAGCGGGGGATGAGCAGTTCTTC.

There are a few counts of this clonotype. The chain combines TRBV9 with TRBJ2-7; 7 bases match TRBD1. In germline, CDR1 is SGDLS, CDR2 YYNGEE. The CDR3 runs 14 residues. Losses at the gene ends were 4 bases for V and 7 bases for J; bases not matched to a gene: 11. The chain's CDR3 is CASSSERGLGEQYF. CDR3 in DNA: TGTGCCAGCAGCTCGGAGAGGGGGCTAGGGGAGCAGTACTTC.

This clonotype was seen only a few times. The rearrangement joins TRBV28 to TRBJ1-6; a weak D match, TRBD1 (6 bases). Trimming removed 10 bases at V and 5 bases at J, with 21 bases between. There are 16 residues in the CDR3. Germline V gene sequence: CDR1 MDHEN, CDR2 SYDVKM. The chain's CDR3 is CATDPQGLLDNSPLHF. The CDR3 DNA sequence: TGTGCCACCGACCCCCAGGGGTTGTTGGATAATTCACCCCTCCACTTT.

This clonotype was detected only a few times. The CDR3 region has the DNA TGTGCCAGCTCACCACTTCTATCTGAAGCTTTCTTT. Its protein is CASSPLLSEAFF. The genes are TRBV18 and TRBJ1-1; no clear D gene. Looked up from germline, CDR1 is KGHSH and CDR2 is LQKENI. V was pared by 1 base and J by 6 bases, with 6 bases between. This CDR3 comprises 12 residues.

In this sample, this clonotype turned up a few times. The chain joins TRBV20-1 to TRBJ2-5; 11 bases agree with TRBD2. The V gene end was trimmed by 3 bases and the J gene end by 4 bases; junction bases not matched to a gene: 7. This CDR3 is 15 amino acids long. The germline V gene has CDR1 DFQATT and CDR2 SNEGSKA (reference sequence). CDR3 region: CSASPLAGDTETQYF. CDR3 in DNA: TGCAGTGCTAGTCCACTAGCGGGGGATACAGAGACCCAGTACTTC.

CDR3 sequence (DNA): TGTGCCTGGAGTGTACCTTGGGACAGGGTGGAAAAACTGTTTTTT. It specifies CAWSVPWDRVEKLFF. This chain joins TRBV30 and TRBJ1-4; 9 bases match TRBD1. From germline, CDR1 is GTSNPN and CDR2 SVGIG (reference sequence). V shed 0 bases, J shed 8 bases, and the junction held 7 bases outside the gene matches. The CDR3 consists of 15 residues.